Below, one TCR beta chain is given with its context. Antigen: not known. Repertoires were generated with immunoSEQ multiplex PCR, while TCRdb's copy carries only in-frame clones and drops some. The table shows under 130,000 clones, with roughly 91% occurring only once. The CDR3 contains 15 residues. The junction had 11 bases not matched to a gene; V was cut back by 6 bases and J by 6 bases. Germline assignment: CDR1 SQVTM and CDR2 ANQGSEA. The data originate from a study of T cell responses to AZD1222 COVID-19 vaccine. Study-level findings and limits: Reportedly, close to half of spike-specific TCRs are directed against unmutated variant regions.

The chain combines TRBV29-1 with TRBJ2-4, with TRBD2 matching over 10 bases. The sequence was obtained from an adult in good health. This sample comprised peripheral blood, obtained on day 0 of AZD1222 vaccination. The CDR3 spells CSVVSGLASGNIQYF. The CDR3 coding sequence is TGCAGCGTCGTATCGGGACTAGCGTCTGGAAACATTCAGTACTTC.